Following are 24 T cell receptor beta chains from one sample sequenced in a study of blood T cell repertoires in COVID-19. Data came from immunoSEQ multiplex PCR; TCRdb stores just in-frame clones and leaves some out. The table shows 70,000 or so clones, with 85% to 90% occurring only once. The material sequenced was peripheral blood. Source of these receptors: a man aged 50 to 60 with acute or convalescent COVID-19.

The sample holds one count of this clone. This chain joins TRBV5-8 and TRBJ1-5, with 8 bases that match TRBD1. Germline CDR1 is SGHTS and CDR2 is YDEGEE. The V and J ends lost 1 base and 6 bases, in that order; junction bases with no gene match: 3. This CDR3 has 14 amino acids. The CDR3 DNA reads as TGTGCCAGCAGCTTGAGGACAGGGAGTCAGCCCCAGCATTTT. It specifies CASSLRTGSQPQHF.

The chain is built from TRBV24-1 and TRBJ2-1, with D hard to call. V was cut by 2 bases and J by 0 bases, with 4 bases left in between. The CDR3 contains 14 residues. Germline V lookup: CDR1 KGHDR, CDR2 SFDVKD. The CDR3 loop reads CATSDSSSYNEQFF. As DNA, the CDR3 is TGTGCCACCAGTGATTCGAGCTCCTACAATGAGCAGTTCTTC.

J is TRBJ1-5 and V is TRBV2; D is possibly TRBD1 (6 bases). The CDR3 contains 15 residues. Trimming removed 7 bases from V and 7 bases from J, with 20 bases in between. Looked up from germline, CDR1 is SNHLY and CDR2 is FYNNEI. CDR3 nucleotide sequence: TGTGCCAGCAACCCCGTCAGGGGATCTGTACAGCCCCAGCATTTT. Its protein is CASNPVRGSVQPQHF.

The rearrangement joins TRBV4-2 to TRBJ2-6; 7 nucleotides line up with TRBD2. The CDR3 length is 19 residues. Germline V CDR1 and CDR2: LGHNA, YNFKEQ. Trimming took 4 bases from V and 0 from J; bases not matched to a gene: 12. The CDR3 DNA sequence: TGTGCCAGCAGCCGAGAATCAGGAGCGGGGAGCTCTGGGGCCAACGTCCTGACTTTC. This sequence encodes CASSRESGAGSSGANVLTF.

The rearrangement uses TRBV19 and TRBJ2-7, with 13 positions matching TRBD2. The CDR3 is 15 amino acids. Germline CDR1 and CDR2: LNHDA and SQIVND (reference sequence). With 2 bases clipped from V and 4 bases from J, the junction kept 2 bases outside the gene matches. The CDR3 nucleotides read TGTGCCAGTAGTATATCACTAGCGGGAGGGTACGAGCAGTACTTC. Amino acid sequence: CASSISLAGGYEQYF.

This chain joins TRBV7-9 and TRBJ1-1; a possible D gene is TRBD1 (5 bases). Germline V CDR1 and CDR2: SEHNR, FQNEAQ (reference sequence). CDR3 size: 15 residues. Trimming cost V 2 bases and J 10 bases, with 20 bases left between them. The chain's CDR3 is CASSLPTLGHMGAFF. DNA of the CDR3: TGTGCCAGCAGCTTACCCACTTTGGGGCATATGGGAGCTTTCTTT.

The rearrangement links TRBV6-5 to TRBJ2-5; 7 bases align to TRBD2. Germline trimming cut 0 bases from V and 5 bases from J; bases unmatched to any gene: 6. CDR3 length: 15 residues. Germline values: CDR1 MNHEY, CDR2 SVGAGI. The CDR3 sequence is CASSYSSGSGETQYF. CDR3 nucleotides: TGTGCCAGCAGTTACTCTAGCGGGTCCGGGGAGACCCAGTACTTC.

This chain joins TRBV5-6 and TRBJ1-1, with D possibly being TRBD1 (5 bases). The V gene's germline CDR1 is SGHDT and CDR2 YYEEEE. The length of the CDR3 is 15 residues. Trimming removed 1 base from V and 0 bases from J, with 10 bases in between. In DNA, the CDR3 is TGTGCCAGCAGCTTGAGGGGCCGGATGAACACTGAAGCTTTCTTT. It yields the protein CASSLRGRMNTEAFF.

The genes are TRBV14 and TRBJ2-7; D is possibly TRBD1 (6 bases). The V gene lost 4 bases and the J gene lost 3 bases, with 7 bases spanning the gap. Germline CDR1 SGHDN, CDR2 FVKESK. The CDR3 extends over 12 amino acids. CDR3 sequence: CASSRDIYEQYF. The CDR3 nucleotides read TGTGCCAGCAGCCGGGACATCTACGAGCAGTACTTC.

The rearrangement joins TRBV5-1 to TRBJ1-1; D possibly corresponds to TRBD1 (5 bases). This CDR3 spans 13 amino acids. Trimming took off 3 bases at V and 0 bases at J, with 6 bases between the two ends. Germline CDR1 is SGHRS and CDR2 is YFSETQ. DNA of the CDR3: TGCGCCAGCAGCTCGACAGTGAACACTGAAGCTTTCTTT. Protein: CASSSTVNTEAFF.

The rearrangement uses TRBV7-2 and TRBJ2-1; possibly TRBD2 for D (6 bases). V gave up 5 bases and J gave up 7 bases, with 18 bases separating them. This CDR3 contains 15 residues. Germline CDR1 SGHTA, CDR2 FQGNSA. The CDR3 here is CASSIMGLVQNEQFF. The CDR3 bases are TGTGCCAGCAGCATCATGGGACTCGTCCAAAATGAGCAGTTCTTC.

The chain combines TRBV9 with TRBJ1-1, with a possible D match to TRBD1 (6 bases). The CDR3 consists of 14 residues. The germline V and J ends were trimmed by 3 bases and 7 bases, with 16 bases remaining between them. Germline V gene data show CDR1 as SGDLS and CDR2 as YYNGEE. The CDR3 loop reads CASSALRGMGEAFF. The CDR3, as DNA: TGTGCCAGCAGCGCTCTCAGGGGTATGGGTGAAGCTTTCTTT.

In DNA, the CDR3 is TGTGCCAGCAGCGGGGGCTCTGGAAACACCATATATTTT. Translated, it gives CASSGGSGNTIYF. This chain connects TRBV6-5 to TRBJ1-3, with D possibly matching TRBD1 (5 bases). V lost 6 bases to trimming and J lost 0 bases, with 6 bases between them. The CDR3 contains 13 residues. Looked up from germline, CDR1 is MNHEY and CDR2 is SVGAGI.

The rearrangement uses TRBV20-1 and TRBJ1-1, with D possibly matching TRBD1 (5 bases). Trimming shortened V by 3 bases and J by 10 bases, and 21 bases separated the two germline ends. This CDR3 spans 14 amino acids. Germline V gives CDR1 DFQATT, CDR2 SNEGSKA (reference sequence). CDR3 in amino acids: CSASWGGHNEGAFF. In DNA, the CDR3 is TGCAGTGCTAGTTGGGGGGGTCATAATGAAGGAGCTTTCTTT.

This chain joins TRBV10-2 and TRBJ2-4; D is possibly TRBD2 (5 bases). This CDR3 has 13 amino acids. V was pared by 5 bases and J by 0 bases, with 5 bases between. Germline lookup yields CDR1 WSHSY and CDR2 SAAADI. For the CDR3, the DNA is TGCGCCAGCAGTCGGGAAGCCAAAAACATTCAGTACTTC. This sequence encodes CASSREAKNIQYF.

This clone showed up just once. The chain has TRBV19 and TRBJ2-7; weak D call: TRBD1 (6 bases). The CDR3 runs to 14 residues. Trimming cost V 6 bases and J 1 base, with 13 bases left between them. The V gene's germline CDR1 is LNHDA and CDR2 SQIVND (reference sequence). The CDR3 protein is CASSGIGQSYEQYF. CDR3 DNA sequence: TGTGCCAGTAGCGGAATAGGACAGTCCTACGAGCAGTACTTC.

The CDR3 DNA reads as TGTGCCAGCAGCTTAGCGTCGGGCGGGAGTCTCTACGAGCAGTACTTC. Translating gives CASSLASGGSLYEQYF. V and J are TRBV7-9 and TRBJ2-7; 7 positions agree with TRBD2. The V gene end was trimmed by 0 bases and the J gene end by 3 bases; junction bases not matched to a gene: 8. Germline V gene sequence: CDR1 SEHNR, CDR2 FQNEAQ (reference sequence). The CDR3 totals 16 residues. The entire variable domain, with the rest obtained from reference TRBV7-9 and TRBJ2-7, is as follows: DTGVSQNPRHKITKRGQNVTFRCDPISEHNRLYWYRQTLGQGPEFLTYFQNEAQLEKSRLLSDRFSAERPKGSFSTLEIQRTEQGDSAMYLCASSLASGGSLYEQYFGPGTRLTVT.

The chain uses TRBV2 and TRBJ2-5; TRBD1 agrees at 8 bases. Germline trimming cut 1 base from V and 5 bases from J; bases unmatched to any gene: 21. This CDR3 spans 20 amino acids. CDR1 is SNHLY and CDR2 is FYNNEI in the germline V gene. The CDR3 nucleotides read TGTGCCAGCAGTGAAGTTTTGTCTAGGACAGGGACCCGTTTAGTGGAGACCCAGTACTTC. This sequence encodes CASSEVLSRTGTRLVETQYF.

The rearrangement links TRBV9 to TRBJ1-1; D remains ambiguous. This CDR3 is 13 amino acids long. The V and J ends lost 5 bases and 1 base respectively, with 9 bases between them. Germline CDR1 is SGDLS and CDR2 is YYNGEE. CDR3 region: CASRANENTEAFF. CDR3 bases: TGTGCCAGCAGAGCCAACGAGAACACTGAAGCTTTCTTT.

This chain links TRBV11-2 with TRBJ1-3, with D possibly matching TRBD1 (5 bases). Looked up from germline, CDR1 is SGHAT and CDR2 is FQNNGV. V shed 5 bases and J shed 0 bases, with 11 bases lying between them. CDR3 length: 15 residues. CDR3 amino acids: CASSTPQVSGNTIYF. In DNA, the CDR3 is TGTGCCAGCAGCACCCCACAGGTCTCTGGAAACACCATATATTTT.

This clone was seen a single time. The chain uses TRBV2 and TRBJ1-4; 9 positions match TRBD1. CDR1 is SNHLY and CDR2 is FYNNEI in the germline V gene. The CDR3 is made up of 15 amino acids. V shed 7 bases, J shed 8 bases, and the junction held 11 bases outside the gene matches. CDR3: CASTWRPGQGEKLFF. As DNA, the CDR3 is TGTGCCAGCACGTGGCGGCCGGGACAGGGAGAAAAACTGTTTTTT.

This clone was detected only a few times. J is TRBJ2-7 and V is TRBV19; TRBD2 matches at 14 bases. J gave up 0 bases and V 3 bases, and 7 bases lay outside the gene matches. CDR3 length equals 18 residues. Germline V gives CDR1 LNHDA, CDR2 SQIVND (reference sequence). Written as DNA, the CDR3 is TGTGCCAGTAGTATCAGGACTAGCGGGAGGCCCCCCTCCTACGAGCAGTACTTC. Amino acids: CASSIRTSGRPPSYEQYF.

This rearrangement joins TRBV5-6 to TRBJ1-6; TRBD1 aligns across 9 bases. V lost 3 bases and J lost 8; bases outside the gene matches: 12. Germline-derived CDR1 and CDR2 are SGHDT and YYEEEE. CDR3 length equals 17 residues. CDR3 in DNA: TGTGCCAGCAGCTCCGGGACAGGGCCTTCTTTCTATTCACCCCTCCACTTT. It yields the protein CASSSGTGPSFYSPLHF.

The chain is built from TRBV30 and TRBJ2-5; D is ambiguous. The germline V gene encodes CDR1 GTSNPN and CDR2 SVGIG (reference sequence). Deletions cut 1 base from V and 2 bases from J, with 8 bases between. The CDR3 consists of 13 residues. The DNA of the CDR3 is TGTGCCTGGAGTGCAGGTTTACAAGAGACCCAGTACTTC. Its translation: CAWSAGLQETQYF.